The 15 T cell receptor beta chains below were found in one sample sequenced in a study of post-analysis software for immune sequencing data. Whole-study results and caveats: Elevated frequency relative to controls characterized four or five TRBV segments in patients, TRBV5-6, TRBV5-1 and TRBV20-1 among them.

cDNA libraries of TCR beta carried unique molecular identifiers. TCRdb analysed the PCR reads with MiXCR anew, one entry per CDR3 protein. The sample includes some 370,000 distinct CDR3 sequences, roughly 38% of them seen just once. No cognate antigen is known for these TCRs. Sequencing was performed on blood. The receptors were sampled from a girl aged 10 to 17 with multiple sclerosis.

The chain carries TRBV20-1 and TRBJ2-7, with TRBD1 matching 7 bases. Trimming cost V 8 bases and J 5 bases; bases outside gene matches: 15. The CDR3 sequence is 14 residues long. Germline CDR1 and CDR2: DFQATT and SNEGSKA (reference sequence). Written as DNA, the CDR3 is TGCAGTTCGCCCCTCGGCAGGGGGAACAACGAGCAGTACTTC. This codes for CSSPLGRGNNEQYF.

The chain recombines TRBV7-6 with TRBJ2-3; the D gene is possibly TRBD2 (6 bases). In germline, CDR1 is SGHVS, CDR2 FNYEAQ. V was shortened by 5 bases and J by 4 bases, with 13 bases between the two germline ends. This CDR3 has 14 amino acids. The CDR3 nucleotides are TGTGCCAGCAGCCCCCGACTAGAGCCAGATACGCAGTATTTT. It codes for CASSPRLEPDTQYF.

There are a few counts of this clonotype. This clone may be a read error of a much larger clone one base away. This chain uses TRBV20-1 with TRBJ2-4; possibly TRBD1 or TRBD2 for D (7 bases each). The CDR3 consists of 15 residues. Germline lookup yields CDR1 DFQATT and CDR2 SNEGSKA (reference sequence). CDR3 in amino acids: CSASPGEGAKNIRYF. The DNA for the CDR3 is TGCAGTGCTAGCCCCGGGGAGGGGGCCAAAAACATTCGGTACTTC.

The chain combines TRBV3-1 with TRBJ2-2; unclear D gene. V shed 0 bases and J shed 8 bases, with 13 bases lying between them. The V gene's germline CDR1 is LGHDT and CDR2 YNNKEL (reference sequence). The CDR3 runs to 15 residues. This CDR3 is CASSQDRGFGGELFF. The CDR3 nucleotides are TGTGCCAGCAGCCAAGATCGAGGATTTGGGGGGGAGCTGTTTTTT.

This clonotype was seen more than once but under ten times. This chain connects TRBV27 to TRBJ2-1; D gene unclear. The length of the CDR3 is 15 residues. V lost 9 bases, J lost 5 bases, and 20 bases lay in between. Per the germline V gene, CDR1 is MNHEY and CDR2 is SMNVEV (reference sequence). The CDR3 is CASKSGHQSHNEQFF. Written as DNA, the CDR3 is TGTGCCAGTAAATCCGGGCATCAATCCCACAATGAGCAGTTCTTC.

The chain carries TRBV9 and TRBJ1-2, with unresolved D. The CDR3 sequence is 14 residues long. The germline CDR1 and CDR2 sequences are SGDLS and YYNGEE. V was pared by 4 bases and J by 8 bases, with 18 bases between. The DNA of the CDR3 is TGTGCCAGCAGCTCCCAAGTCGGGGAGGAAGGCTACACCTTC. It specifies CASSSQVGEEGYTF.

Only a few counts were recorded for this clonotype. The chain recombines TRBV20-1 with TRBJ1-2, with D maybe TRBD1 (5 bases). Per germline, CDR1 DFQATT and CDR2 SNEGSKA (reference sequence). V shed 1 base and J shed 4 bases, with 16 bases lying between them. The length of the CDR3 is 15 residues. In DNA form, the CDR3 reads TGCAGTGCTAGAGGCGACAGTAGCTTGAGCTATGGCTACACCTTC. Its protein is CSARGDSSLSYGYTF.

This clonotype was found a few times. The genes are TRBV4-2 and TRBJ2-7; TRBD2 matches 8 bases. V dropped 3 bases and J dropped 3; count of bases not matched to a gene: 7. Looked up from germline, CDR1 is LGHNA and CDR2 is YNFKEQ. The CDR3 contains 15 residues. This CDR3 reads CASSQAGTSNYEQYF. The CDR3 DNA reads as TGTGCCAGCAGCCAGGCCGGGACTAGTAACTACGAGCAGTACTTC.

A few counts support this clonotype. The V and J genes are TRBV4-1 and TRBJ2-7; D unclear. The CDR3 has 15 residues. V lost 1 base and J lost 7, with 17 bases in between. CDR1 MGHRA and CDR2 YSYEKL come from the germline V gene. CDR3 DNA: TGCGCCAGCAGCCAAGTTGATGCAGACGGTTATGAGCAGTACTTC. This gives the protein CASSQVDADGYEQYF.

In this sample, this clonotype turned up once. At one boundary the junction diverges from the germline segment, which might be a read error. The V and J genes are TRBV10-3 and TRBJ2-1; TRBD2 might be the D (5 bases). Looked up from germline, CDR1 is ENHRY and CDR2 is SYGVKD. The CDR3 sequence is 12 residues long. Here the CDR3 reads CATSESGNEQFF. The CDR3 DNA reads TGTGCCACCAGTGAGTCGGGGAATGAGCAGTTCTTC.

The CDR3 loop reads CAISESTTGNEQYF. Written as DNA, the CDR3 is TGTGCCATCAGTGAGTCGACTACGGGGAACGAGCAGTACTTC. This chain links TRBV10-3 with TRBJ2-7; maybe TRBD2 (5 bases). The ends were cut back, 0 bases at V and 5 bases at J, with 11 bases in the middle. The CDR3 totals 14 residues. Per germline, CDR1 ENHRY and CDR2 SYGVKD.

The CDR3: CASSFDRALSKPQHF. The CDR3 DNA reads TGTGCCAGCAGTTTCGACCGGGCCCTAAGCAAACCCCAGCATTTT. The gene calls are TRBV7-8 and TRBJ1-5; unclear D gene. Trimming cost V 6 bases and J 10 bases, with 22 bases left between them. Per germline, CDR1 SGHVS and CDR2 FQNEAQ. The CDR3 sequence is 15 residues long.

In this sample, this clonotype turned up a few times. This rearrangement joins TRBV7-2 to TRBJ2-5; TRBD1 matches at 9 bases. Unmatched junction bases numbered 12, after V lost 6 bases and J lost 4 bases. This CDR3 comprises 16 residues. The germline CDR1 and CDR2 sequences are SGHTA and FQGNSA. The CDR3 region is CASRPLQGARGETQYF. CDR3 nucleotides: TGTGCCAGCAGGCCCTTACAGGGGGCTAGGGGAGAGACCCAGTACTTC. The variable domain in full, completed from reference TRBV7-2 and TRBJ2-5, reads GAGVSQSPSNKVTEKGKDVELRCDPISGHTALYWYRQSLGQGLEFLIYFQGNSAPDKSGLPSDRFSAERTGGSVSTLTIQRTQQEDSAVYLCASRPLQGARGETQYFGPGTRLLVL.

The V call is TRBV20-1, the J call TRBJ2-2; 10 bases line up with TRBD2. Germline CDR1 and CDR2: DFQATT and SNEGSKA (reference sequence). V lost 5 bases to trimming and J lost 2 bases; unmatched junction nucleotides: 8. There are 16 residues in the CDR3. The DNA for the CDR3 is TGCAGTGCTGAGGGGTCTAGCGGGGGAAACACCGGGGAGCTGTTTTTT. Protein: CSAEGSSGGNTGELFF.

This rearrangement joins TRBV4-2 to TRBJ2-2; 8 nucleotides agree with TRBD1. V lost 0 bases, J lost 3 bases, and 3 bases stayed unmatched. CDR1 LGHNA and CDR2 YNFKEQ come from the germline V gene. This CDR3 has 16 amino acids. DNA for the CDR3: TGTGCCAGCAGCCAAGATGACAGGGGAGACACCGGGGAGCTGTTTTTT. Amino acids: CASSQDDRGDTGELFF.